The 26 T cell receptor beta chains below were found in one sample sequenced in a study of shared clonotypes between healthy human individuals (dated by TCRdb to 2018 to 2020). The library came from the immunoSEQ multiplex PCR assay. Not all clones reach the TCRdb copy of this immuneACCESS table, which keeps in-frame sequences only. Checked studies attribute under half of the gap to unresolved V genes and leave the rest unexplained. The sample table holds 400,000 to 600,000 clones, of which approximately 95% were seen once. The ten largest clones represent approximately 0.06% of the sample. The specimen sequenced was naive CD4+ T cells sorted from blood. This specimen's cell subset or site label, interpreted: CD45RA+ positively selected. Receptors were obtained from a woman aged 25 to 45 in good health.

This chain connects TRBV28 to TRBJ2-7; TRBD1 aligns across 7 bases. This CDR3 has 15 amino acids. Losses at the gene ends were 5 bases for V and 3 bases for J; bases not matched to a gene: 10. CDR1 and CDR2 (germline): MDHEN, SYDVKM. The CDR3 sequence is CASSPRGQLRYEQYF. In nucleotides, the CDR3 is TGTGCCAGCAGTCCTCGGGGACAGTTACGCTACGAGCAGTACTTC.

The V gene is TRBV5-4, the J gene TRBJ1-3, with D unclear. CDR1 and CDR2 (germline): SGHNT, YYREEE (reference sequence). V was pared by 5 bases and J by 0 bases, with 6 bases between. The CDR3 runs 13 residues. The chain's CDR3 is CASSSPSGNTIYF. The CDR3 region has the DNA TGTGCCAGCAGTTCCCCCTCTGGAAACACCATATATTTT.

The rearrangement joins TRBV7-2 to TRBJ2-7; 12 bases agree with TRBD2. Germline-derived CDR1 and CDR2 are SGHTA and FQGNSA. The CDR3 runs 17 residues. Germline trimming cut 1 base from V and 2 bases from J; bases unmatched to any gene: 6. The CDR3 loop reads CASSLGLAGGSPYEQYF. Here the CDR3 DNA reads TGTGCCAGCAGCTTAGGCCTAGCGGGAGGGTCGCCCTACGAGCAGTACTTC.

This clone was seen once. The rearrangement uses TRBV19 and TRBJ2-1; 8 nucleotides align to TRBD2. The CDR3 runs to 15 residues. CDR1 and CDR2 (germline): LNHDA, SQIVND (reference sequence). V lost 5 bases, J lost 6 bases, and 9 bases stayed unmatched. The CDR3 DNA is TGTGCCAGTAGTTTCATAGCGGGACTGGGCAATGAGCAGTTCTTC. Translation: CASSFIAGLGNEQFF.

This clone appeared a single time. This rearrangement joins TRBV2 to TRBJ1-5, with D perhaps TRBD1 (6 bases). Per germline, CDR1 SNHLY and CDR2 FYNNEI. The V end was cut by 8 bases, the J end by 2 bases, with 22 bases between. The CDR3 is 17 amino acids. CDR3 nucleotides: TGTGCCAGCCGAAGCCCCGGGGGGGCGCCGGGCAATCAGCCCCAGCATTTT. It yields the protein CASRSPGGAPGNQPQHF. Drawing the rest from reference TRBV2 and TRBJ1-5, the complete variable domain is EPEVTQTPSHQVTQMGQEVILRCVPISNHLYFYWYRQILGQKVEFLVSFYNNEISEKSEIFDDQFSVERPDGSNFTLKIRSTKLEDSAMYFCASRSPGGAPGNQPQHFGDGTRLSIL.

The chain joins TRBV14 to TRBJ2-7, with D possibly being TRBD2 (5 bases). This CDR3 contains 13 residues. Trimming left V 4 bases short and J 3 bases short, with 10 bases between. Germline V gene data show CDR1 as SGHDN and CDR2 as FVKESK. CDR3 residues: CASSRGPYYEQYF. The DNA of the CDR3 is TGTGCCAGCAGCCGCGGGCCTTACTACGAGCAGTACTTC.

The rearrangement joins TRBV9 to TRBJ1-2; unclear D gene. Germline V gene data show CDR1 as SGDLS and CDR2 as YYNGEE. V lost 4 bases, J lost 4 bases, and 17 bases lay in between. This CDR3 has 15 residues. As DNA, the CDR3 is TGTGCCAGCAGCTCCAACCCGTCGAGATTCTATGGCTACACCTTC. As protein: CASSSNPSRFYGYTF.

The CDR3 region has the DNA TGTGCCAGTAGTGTTCGGACAGGACGGTCGGGGGCCAACGTCCTGACTTTC. Protein product: CASSVRTGRSGANVLTF. This chain joins TRBV19 and TRBJ2-6; 7 bases line up with TRBD1. V dropped 5 bases and J dropped 4; count of bases not matched to a gene: 11. Germline CDR1 and CDR2: LNHDA and SQIVND (reference sequence). CDR3 length: 17 residues.

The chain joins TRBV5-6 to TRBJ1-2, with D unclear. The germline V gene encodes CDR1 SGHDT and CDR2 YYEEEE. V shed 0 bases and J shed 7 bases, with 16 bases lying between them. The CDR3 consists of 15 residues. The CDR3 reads CASSLVPSGEGGYTF. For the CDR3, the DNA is TGTGCCAGCAGCTTGGTTCCATCGGGTGAGGGTGGCTACACCTTC.

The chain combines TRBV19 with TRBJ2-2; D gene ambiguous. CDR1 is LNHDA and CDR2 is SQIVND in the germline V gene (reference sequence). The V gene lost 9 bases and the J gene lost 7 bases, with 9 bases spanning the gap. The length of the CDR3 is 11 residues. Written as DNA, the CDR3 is TGTGCCAGCAACAAGAACGGGGAGCTGTTTTTT. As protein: CASNKNGELFF.

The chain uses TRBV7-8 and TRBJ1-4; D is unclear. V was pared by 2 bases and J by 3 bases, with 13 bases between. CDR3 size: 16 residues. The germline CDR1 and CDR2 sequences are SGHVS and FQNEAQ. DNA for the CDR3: TGTGCCAGCAGCTTATCAAGTGCCGCGGCTAATGAAAAACTGTTTTTT. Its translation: CASSLSSAAANEKLFF.

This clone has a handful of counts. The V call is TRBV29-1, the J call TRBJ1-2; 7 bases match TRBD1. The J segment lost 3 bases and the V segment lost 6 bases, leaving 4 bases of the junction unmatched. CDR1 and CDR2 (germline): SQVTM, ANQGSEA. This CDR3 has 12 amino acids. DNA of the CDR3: TGCAGCGTGATAGACAGGGACTATGGCTACACCTTC. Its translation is CSVIDRDYGYTF.

CDR3 DNA sequence: TGTGCCAGCGGGACGGATCTCTACGAGCAGTACTTC. Translating it yields CASGTDLYEQYF. This chain joins TRBV2 and TRBJ2-7; the D gene could be TRBD1 or TRBD2 (5 bases each). The CDR3 spans 12 residues. The V end was cut by 8 bases, the J end by 3 bases, with 11 bases between. Germline-derived CDR1 and CDR2 are SNHLY and FYNNEI.

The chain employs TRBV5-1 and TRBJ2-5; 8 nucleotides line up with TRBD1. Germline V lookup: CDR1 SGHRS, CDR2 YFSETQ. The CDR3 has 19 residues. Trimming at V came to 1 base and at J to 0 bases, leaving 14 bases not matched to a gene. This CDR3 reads CASSLNPMQGAVNQETQYF. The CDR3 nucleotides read TGCGCCAGCAGCTTGAACCCCATGCAGGGGGCTGTCAACCAAGAGACCCAGTACTTC.

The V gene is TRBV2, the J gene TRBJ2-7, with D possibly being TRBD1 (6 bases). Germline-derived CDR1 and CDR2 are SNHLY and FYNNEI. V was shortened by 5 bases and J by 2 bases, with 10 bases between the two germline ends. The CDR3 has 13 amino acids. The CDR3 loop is CASSQQGAYEQYF. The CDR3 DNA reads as TGTGCCAGCAGTCAACAGGGTGCCTACGAGCAGTACTTC.

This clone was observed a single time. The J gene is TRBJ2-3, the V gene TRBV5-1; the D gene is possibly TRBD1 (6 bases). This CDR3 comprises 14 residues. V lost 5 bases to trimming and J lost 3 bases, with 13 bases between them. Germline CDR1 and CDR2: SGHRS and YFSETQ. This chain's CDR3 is CASRTGSITDTQYF. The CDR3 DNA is TGCGCCAGCAGAACAGGGAGTATAACAGATACGCAGTATTTT. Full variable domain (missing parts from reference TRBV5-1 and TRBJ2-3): KAGVTQTPRYLIKTRGQQVTLSCSPISGHRSVSWYQQTPGQGLQFLFEYFSETQRNKGNFPGRFSGRQFSNSRSEMNVSTLELGDSALYLCASRTGSITDTQYFGPGTRLTVL.

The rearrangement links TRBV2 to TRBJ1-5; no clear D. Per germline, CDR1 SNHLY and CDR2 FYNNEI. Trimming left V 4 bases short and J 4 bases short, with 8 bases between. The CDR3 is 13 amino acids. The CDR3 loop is CASSGNENQPQHF. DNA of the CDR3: TGTGCCAGCAGTGGTAATGAGAATCAGCCCCAGCATTTT.

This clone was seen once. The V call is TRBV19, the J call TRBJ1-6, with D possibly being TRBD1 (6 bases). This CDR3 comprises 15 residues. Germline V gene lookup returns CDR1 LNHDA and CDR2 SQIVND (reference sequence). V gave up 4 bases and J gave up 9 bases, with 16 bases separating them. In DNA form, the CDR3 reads TGTGCCAGTAGTAGACGGACAGAGAAGGCTTCACCCCTCCACTTT. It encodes CASSRRTEKASPLHF.

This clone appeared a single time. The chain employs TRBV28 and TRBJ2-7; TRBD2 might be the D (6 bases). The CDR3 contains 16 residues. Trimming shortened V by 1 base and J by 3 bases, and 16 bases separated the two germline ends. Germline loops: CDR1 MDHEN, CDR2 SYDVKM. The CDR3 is CASSLSLAGPRYEQYF. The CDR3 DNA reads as TGTGCCAGCAGTTTATCCCTGGCGGGACCGCGCTACGAGCAGTACTTC.

CDR3 sequence reads: CASSLLLDRSGYEQYF. The CDR3 DNA reads TGTGCCAGCAGCTTACTACTGGACAGATCAGGTTACGAGCAGTACTTC. J is TRBJ2-7 and V is TRBV13; D possibly corresponds to TRBD1 (6 bases). The germline CDR1 and CDR2 sequences are PRHDT and FYEKMQ (reference sequence). The V end was cut by 2 bases, the J end by 4 bases, with 18 bases between. This CDR3 comprises 16 residues.

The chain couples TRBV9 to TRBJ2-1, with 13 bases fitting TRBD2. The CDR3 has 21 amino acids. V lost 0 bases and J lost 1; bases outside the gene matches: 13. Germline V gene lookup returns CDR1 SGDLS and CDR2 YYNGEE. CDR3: CASSVAPLAGGYLESYNEQFF. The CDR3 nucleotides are TGTGCCAGCAGCGTAGCCCCACTAGCGGGAGGGTATTTGGAATCCTACAATGAGCAGTTCTTC.

CDR3 residues: CASSPSAGLIYEQYF. The CDR3 nucleotides are TGTGCCAGCAGCCCATCGGCTGGACTAATCTACGAGCAGTACTTC. The V call is TRBV7-9, the J call TRBJ2-7, with D maybe TRBD2 (6 bases). V was shortened by 5 bases and J by 3 bases, with 17 bases between the two germline ends. The CDR3 consists of 15 residues. From germline, CDR1 is SEHNR and CDR2 FQNEAQ (reference sequence).

The chain's CDR3 is CASSLAFLAGGRTDTQYF. In DNA, the CDR3 is TGTGCCAGCAGCTTGGCTTTCCTAGCGGGAGGACGCACAGATACGCAGTATTTT. The chain recombines TRBV5-6 with TRBJ2-3, with 11 positions matching TRBD2. Losses at the gene ends were 0 bases for V and 1 base for J; bases not matched to a gene: 7. Germline values: CDR1 SGHDT, CDR2 YYEEEE. This CDR3 has 18 residues. The entire variable domain, with the rest obtained from reference TRBV5-6 and TRBJ2-3, is as follows: DAGVTQSPTHLIKTRGQQVTLRCSPKSGHDTVSWYQQALGQGPQFIFQYYEEEERQRGNFPDRFSGHQFPNYSSELNVNALLLGDSALYLCASSLAFLAGGRTDTQYFGPGTRLTVL.

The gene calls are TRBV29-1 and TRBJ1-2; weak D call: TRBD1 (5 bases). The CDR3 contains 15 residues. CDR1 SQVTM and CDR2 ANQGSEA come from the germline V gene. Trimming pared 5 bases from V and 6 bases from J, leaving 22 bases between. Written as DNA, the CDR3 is TGCAGCGTTCCCAATAACAGGTTTGTGCCGAATGGCTACACCTTC. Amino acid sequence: CSVPNNRFVPNGYTF.

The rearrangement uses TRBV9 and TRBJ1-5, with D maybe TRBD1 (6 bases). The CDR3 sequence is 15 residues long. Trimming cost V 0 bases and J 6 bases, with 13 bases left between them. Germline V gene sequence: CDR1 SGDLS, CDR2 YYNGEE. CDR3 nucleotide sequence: TGTGCCAGCAGCGTAGGCCCGGGGGCGCGTCAGCCCCAGCATTTT. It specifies CASSVGPGARQPQHF.

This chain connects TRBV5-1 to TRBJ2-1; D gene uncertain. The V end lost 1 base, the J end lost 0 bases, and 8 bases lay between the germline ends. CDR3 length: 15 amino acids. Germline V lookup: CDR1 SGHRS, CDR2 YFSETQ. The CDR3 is CASSLSQSSYNEQFF. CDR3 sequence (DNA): TGCGCCAGCAGCTTGTCGCAGAGCTCCTACAATGAGCAGTTCTTC.